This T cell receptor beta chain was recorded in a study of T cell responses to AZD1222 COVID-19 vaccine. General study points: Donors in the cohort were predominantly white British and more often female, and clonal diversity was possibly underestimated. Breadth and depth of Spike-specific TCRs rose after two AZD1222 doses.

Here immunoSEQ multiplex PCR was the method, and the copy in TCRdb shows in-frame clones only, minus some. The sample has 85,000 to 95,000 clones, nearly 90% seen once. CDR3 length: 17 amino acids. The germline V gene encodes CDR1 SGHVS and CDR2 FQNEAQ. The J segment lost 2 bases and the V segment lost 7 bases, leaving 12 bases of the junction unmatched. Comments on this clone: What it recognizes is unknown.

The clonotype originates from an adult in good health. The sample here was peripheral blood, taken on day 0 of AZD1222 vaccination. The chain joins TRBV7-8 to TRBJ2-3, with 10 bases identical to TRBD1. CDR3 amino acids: CASTQRMGQGYTDTQYF. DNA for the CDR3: TGTGCCAGCACCCAACGAATGGGACAGGGGTACACAGATACGCAGTATTTT.